The clone carrying this T cell receptor beta chain came up a few times. The target antigen is unknown. The CDR3 spans 13 residues. Germline values: CDR1 SQVTM, CDR2 ANQGSEA. Between the trimmed V and J ends, which lost 2 bases and 7 bases, there was a span of 14 bases. Clones were sequenced by immunoSEQ multiplex PCR, and TCRdb holds only the in-frame ones, with some missing. The sample has tens of thousands of clones, around 86% seen once. This sample is drawn from a study of OX40 agonist ivuxolimab in advanced cancers. Study summary: The group had a mean age of approximately 60 years, ranged from roughly 23 to 90, and was around 86% male.

General study results and limits: Nonresponders included some who also had low normalized T-cell clonal expansion. CD8+ T cells (on average) carried more expanded clones than CD4+ T cells.

The chain joins TRBV29-1 to TRBJ2-5, with D perhaps TRBD1 (5 bases). The clonotype comes from an adult with an advanced solid tumor such as melanoma, head and neck, liver or kidney cancer. The source material was CD4+ or CD8+ T cells sorted from blood, sampled in a trial of the OX40 agonist ivuxolimab. For the CDR3, the DNA is TGCAGCGTTGAACCAGGGCAGGGCCGGACCCAGTACTTC. Its protein is CSVEPGQGRTQYF.